This T cell receptor (beta chain) was observed in a study of blood T cell repertoires in COVID-19 (dated by TCRdb to the early 2020s). For the study in its entirety: Collaborator samples came from the United States, Italy and Spain and covered acute and convalescent phases of COVID-19. Samples were obtained from the ongoing ImmuneRACE study (first 160 participants) and from roughly 1,300 subjects provided by 6 global collaborators. A freely available public database, intended as a resource for researchers studying the immune response to SARS-CoV-2, is where the repertoires were released. Deeply sampled blood TCRbeta repertoires from subjects exposed to, actively infected with, or recovered from COVID-19 were included in the dataset. The prospective study material was composed of cDNA or gDNA derived from T cells, B-cell-depleted T cells, or PBMCs. Where available, HLA class I and class II types were taken from metadata supplied by the sample provider and were not determined by assay-based typing. The sample metadata nearly always contained a de-identified subject ID, COVID-19 status, age in years and sex. The research as a whole found: Clinical and demographic metadata were provided uncurated, with the amount varying by source and participant.

On this clone itself: The antigen it recognizes is unknown. No clone much larger than this one lies a single base away; base qualities are absent.

Per the germline V gene, MDHEN is the CDR1 and SYDVKM is the CDR2. The cysteine opens and the phenylalanine closes a CDR3 of 14 amino acids. Left in the record is the CDR3 DNA by itself, 42 bases read in frame from the first base. Here V drops 7 bases and J drops 7 bases, and the junction holds 9 bases not matched to any gene. TCRbeta CDR3 regions were amplified from genomic DNA by means of the immunoSEQ Assay, a bias-controlled multiplex PCR. Per the authors' processing: Nucleated cell counts per sample were estimated from amplification of reference gene primers within the assay. To quantify the absolute abundance of each unique TCRbeta CDR3 rearrangement, sequence reads were collapsed and filtered. For each sample, productive Simpson clonality was calculated by taking the square root of Simpson's diversity index across productive rearrangements. TCRdb provides this immuneACCESS table in a form limited to in-frame rearrangements. Some clones are lacking; in checked studies, under half of them reflect an unresolved V gene, and why the rest are absent is not known. From that table come the V and J calls and clone size; the DNA was used to work out D and trimming. Here the sample has fewer than 350,000 clones; about 86% occur a single time. Together, the top ten hold approximately 12% of the sample.

One collaborating source in Seattle enrolled patients while the patients were actively infected and followed the patients over time throughout the course of disease. Whole blood was collected in K2EDTA tubes by collaborating institutions according to the institutions' own protocols. For TCRbeta analysis, collaborator samples were shipped as frozen whole blood, as isolated PBMCs, or as DNA extracted from either sample type. Sample: peripheral blood. This chain is built from TRBV28 and TRBJ2-3, and 9 junction bases match TRBD2. The sequence came from a woman aged 25 to 39 with COVID-19, enrolled during active disease. This receptor carries the CDR3 CASTLSGGENTQYF. Here is the DNA: TGTGCCAGCACTCTTAGCGGGGGCGAAAATACGCAGTATTTT.